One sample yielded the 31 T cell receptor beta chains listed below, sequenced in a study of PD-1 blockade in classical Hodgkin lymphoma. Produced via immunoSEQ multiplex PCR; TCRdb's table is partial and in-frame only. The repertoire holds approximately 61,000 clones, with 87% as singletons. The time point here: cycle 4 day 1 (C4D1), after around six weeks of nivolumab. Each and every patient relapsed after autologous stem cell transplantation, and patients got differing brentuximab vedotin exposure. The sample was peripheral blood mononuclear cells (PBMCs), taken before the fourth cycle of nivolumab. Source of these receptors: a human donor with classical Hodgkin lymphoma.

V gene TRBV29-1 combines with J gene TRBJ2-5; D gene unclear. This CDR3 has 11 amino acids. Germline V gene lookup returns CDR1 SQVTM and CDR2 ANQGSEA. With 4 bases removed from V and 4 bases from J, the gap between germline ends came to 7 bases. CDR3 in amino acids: CSVVSPETQYF. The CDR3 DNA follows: TGCAGCGTTGTAAGCCCAGAGACCCAGTACTTC.

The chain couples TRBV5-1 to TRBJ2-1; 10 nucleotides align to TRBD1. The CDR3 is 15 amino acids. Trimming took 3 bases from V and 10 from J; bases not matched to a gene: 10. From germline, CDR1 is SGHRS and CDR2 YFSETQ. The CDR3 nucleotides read TGCGCCAGCAGCTCCGGGACAGGGGTTATGCGGGAGCAGTTCTTC. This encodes CASSSGTGVMREQFF.

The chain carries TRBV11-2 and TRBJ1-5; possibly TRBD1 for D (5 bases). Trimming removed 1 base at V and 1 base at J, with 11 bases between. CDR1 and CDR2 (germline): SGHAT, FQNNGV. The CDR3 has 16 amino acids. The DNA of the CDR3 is TGTGCCAGCAGCTTAGGGCTTTGGGGGAGCAATCAGCCCCAGCATTTT. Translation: CASSLGLWGSNQPQHF.

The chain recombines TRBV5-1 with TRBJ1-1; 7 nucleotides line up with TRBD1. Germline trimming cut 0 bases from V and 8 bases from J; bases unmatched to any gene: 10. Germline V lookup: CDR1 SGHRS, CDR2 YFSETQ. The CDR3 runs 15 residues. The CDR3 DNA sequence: TGCGCCAGCAGCTTGGCAGACAGGGAGGGTTTAGAAGCTTTCTTT. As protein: CASSLADREGLEAFF.

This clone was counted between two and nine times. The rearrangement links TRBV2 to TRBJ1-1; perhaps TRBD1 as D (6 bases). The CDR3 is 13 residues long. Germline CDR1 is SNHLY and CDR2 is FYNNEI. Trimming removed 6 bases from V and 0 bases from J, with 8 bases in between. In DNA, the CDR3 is TGTGCCAGCAGGCAGGGGTTGAACACTGAAGCTTTCTTT. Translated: CASRQGLNTEAFF.

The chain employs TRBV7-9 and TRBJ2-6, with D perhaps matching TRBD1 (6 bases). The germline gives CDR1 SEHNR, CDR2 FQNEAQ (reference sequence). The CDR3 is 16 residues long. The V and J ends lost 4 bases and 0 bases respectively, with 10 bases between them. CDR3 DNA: TGTGCCAGCAGCTCCACAGGGTCCTCTGGGGCCAACGTCCTGACTTTC. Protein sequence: CASSSTGSSGANVLTF.

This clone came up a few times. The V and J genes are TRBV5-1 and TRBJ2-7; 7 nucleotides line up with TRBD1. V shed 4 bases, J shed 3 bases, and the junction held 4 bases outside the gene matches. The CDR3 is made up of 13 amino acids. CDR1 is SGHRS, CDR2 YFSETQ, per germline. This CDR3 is CASSHGQDYEQYF. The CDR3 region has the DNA TGCGCCAGCAGCCACGGACAGGACTACGAGCAGTACTTC. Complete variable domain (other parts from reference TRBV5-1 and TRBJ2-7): KAGVTQTPRYLIKTRGQQVTLSCSPISGHRSVSWYQQTPGQGLQFLFEYFSETQRNKGNFPGRFSGRQFSNSRSEMNVSTLELGDSALYLCASSHGQDYEQYFGPGTRLTVT.

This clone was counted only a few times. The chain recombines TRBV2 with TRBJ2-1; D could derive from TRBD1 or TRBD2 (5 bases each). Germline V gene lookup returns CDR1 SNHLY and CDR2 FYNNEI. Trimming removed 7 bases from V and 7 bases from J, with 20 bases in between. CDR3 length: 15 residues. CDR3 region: CASTWDRASENEQFF. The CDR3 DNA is TGTGCCAGCACCTGGGACCGGGCCTCGGAGAATGAGCAGTTCTTC.

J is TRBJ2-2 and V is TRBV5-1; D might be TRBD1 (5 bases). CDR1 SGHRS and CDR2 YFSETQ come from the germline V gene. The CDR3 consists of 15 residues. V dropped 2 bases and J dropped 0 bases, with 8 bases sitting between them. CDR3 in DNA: TGCGCCAGCAGCTTTGACAGACCGAACACCGGGGAGCTGTTTTTT. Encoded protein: CASSFDRPNTGELFF.

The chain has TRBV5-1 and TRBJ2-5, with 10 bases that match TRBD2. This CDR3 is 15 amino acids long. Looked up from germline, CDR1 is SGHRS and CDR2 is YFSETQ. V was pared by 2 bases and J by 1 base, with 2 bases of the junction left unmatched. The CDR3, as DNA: TGCGCCAGCAGCTTCCTAGCGGGGGCCCAAGAGACCCAGTACTTC. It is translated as CASSFLAGAQETQYF.

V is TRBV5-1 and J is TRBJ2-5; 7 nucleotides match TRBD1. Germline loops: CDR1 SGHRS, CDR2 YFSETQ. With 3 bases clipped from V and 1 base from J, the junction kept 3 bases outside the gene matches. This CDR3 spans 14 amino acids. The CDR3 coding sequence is TGCGCCAGCAGCTCCTGGGACAGCCAAGAGACCCAGTACTTC. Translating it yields CASSSWDSQETQYF.

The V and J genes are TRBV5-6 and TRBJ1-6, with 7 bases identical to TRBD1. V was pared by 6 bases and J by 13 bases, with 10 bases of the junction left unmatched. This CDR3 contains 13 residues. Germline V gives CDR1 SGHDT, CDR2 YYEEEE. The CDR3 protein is CASTNRGLTPLHF. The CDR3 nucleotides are TGTGCCAGCACCAACAGGGGCCTCACTCCCCTCCACTTT.

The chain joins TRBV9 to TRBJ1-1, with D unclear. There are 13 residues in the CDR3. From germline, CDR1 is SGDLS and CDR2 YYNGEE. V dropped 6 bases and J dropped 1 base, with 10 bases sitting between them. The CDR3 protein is CASTKNTNTEAFF. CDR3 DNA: TGTGCCAGCACCAAGAATACGAACACTGAAGCTTTCTTT. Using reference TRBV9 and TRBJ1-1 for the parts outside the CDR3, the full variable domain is DSGVTQTPKHLITATGQRVTLRCSPRSGDLSVYWYQQSLDQGLQFLIQYYNGEERAKGNILERFSAQQFPDLHSELNLSSLELGDSALYFCASTKNTNTEAFFGQGTRLTVV.

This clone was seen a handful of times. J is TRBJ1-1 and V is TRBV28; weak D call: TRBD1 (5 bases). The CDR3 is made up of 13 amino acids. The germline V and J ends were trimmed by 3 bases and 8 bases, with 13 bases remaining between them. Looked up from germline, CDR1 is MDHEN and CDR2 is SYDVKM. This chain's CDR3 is CASSLGVGIEAFF. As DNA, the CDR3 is TGTGCCAGCAGTTTGGGGGTTGGGATAGAAGCTTTCTTT.

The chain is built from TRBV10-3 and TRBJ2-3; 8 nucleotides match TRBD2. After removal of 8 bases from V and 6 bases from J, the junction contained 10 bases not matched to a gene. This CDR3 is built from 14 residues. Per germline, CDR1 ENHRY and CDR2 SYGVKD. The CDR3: CAIRELAVGDTQYF. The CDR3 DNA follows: TGTGCCATCCGGGAACTAGCGGTCGGCGATACGCAGTATTTT.

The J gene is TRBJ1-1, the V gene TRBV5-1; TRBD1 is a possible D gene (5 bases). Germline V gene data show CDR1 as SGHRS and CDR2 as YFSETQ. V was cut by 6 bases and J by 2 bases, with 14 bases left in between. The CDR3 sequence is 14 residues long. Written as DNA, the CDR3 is TGCGCCAGCACCCTAGGGGCCACTAACACTGAAGCTTTCTTT. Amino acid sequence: CASTLGATNTEAFF.

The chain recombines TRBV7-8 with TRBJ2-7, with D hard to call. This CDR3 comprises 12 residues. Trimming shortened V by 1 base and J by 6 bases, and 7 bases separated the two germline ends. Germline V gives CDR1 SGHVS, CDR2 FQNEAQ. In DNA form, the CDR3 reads TGTGCCAGCAGCTTAGAGCGCTCCGAGCAGTACTTC. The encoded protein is CASSLERSEQYF.

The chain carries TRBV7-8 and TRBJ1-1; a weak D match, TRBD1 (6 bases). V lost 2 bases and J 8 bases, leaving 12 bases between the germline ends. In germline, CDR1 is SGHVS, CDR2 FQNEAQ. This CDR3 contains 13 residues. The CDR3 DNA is TGTGCCAGCAGCTTAAGACAGGCGCTCGAAGCTTTCTTT. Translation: CASSLRQALEAFF.

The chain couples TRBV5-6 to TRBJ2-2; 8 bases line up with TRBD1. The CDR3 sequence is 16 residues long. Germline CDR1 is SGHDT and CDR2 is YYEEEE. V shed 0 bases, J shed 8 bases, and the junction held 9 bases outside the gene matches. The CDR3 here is CASSLAASQGAGELFF. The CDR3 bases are TGTGCCAGCAGCTTGGCCGCGAGTCAGGGGGCGGGGGAGCTGTTTTTT.

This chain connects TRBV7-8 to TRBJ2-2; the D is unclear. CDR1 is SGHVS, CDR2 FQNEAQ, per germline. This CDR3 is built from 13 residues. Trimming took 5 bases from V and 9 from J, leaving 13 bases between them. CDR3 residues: CASSDNLGWELFF. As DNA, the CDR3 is TGTGCCAGCAGCGACAACCTCGGGTGGGAGCTGTTTTTT.

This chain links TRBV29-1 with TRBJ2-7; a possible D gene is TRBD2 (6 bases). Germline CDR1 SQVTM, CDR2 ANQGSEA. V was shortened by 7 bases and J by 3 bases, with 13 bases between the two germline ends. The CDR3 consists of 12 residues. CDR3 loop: CSASTGVYEQYF. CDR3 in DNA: TGCAGCGCCTCCACGGGGGTCTACGAGCAGTACTTC.

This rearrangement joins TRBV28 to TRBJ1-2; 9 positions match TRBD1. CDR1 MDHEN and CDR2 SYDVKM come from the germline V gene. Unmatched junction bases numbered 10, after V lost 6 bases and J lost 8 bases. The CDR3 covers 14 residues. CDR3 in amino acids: CASRPPGTGRGYTF. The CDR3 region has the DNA TGTGCCAGCAGGCCCCCCGGGACAGGGCGCGGCTACACCTTC.

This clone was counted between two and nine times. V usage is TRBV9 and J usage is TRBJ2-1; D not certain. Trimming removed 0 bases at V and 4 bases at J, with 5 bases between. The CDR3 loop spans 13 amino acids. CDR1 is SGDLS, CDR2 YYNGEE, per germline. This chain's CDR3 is CASSVAHYNEQFF. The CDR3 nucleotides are TGTGCCAGCAGCGTAGCACATTACAATGAGCAGTTCTTC.

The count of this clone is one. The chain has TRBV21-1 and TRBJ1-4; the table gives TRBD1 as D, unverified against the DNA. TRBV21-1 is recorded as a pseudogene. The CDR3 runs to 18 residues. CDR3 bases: TGTGCCAGCAGCAAAGGGGCGAATCCCAGGGCCTTAAATGAAAAACTGTTTTTT. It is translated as CASSKGANPRALNEKLFF.

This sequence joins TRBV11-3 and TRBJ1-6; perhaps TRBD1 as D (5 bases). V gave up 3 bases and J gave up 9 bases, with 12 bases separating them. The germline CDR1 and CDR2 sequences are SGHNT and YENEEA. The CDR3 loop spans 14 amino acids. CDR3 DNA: TGTGCCAGCAGCTTCGGGGGACGACTTTCACCCCTCCACTTT. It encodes CASSFGGRLSPLHF.

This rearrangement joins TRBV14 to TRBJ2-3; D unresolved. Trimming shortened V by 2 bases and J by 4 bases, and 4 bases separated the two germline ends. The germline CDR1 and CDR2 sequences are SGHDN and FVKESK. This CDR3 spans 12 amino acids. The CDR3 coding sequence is TGTGCCAGCAGCCAATTTGCAGATACGCAGTATTTT. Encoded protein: CASSQFADTQYF.

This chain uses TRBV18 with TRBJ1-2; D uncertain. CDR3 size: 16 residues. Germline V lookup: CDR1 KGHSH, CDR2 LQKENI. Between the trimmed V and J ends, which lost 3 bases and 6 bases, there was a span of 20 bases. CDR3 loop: CASSPPDLGPSHGYTF. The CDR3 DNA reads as TGTGCCAGCTCACCGCCGGACCTAGGGCCCTCCCATGGCTACACCTTC.

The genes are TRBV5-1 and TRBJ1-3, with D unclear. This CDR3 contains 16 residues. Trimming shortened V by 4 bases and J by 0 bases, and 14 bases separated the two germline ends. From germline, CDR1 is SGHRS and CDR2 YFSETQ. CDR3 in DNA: TGCGCCAGCAGCCGGTCAGAAGGTTCCTCTGGAAACACCATATATTTT. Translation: CASSRSEGSSGNTIYF.

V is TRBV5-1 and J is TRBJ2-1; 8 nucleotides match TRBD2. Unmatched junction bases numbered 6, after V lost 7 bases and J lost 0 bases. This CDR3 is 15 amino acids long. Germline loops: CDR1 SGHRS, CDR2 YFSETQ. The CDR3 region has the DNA TGCGCCAGCTCGGACGCGGGGGGCTCCTACAATGAGCAGTTCTTC. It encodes CASSDAGGSYNEQFF. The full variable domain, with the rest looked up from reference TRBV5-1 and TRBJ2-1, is KAGVTQTPRYLIKTRGQQVTLSCSPISGHRSVSWYQQTPGQGLQFLFEYFSETQRNKGNFPGRFSGRQFSNSRSEMNVSTLELGDSALYLCASSDAGGSYNEQFFGPGTRLTVL.

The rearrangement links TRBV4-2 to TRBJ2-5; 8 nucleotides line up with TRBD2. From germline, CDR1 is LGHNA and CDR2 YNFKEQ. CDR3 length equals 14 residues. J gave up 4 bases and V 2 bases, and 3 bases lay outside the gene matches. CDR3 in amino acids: CASSQPAGGETQYF. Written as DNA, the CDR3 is TGTGCCAGCAGCCAACCGGCGGGGGGAGAGACCCAGTACTTC.

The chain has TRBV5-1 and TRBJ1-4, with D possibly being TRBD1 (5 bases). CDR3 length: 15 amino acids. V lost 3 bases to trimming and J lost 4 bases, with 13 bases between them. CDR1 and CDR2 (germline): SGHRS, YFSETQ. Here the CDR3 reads CASSSDPGVNEKLFF. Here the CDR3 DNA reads TGCGCCAGCAGCTCAGACCCGGGGGTTAATGAAAAACTGTTTTTT.